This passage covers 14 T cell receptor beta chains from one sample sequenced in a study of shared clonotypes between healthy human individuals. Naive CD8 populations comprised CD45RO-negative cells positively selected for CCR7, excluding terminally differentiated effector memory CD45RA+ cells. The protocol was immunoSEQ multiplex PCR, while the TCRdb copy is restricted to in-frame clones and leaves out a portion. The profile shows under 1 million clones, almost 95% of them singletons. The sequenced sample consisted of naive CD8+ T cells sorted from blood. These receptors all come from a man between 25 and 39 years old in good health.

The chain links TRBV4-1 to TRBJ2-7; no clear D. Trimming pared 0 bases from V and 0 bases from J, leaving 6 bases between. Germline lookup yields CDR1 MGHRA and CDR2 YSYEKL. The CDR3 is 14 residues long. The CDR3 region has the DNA TGCGCCAGCAGCCAAGAAACAGCCTCCTACGAGCAGTACTTC. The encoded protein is CASSQETASYEQYF.

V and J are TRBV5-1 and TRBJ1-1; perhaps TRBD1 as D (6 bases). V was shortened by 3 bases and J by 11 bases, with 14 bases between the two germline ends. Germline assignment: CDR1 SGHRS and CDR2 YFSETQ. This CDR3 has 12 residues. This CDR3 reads CASSSSGAGAFF. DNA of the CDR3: TGCGCCAGCAGCTCTTCAGGGGCGGGGGCTTTCTTT.

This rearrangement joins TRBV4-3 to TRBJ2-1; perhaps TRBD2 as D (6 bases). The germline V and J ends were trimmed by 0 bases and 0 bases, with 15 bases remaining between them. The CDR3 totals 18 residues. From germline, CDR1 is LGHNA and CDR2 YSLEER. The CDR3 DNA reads TGCGCCAGCAGCCAAGATCGCGGGGATGGGAACTCCTACAATGAGCAGTTCTTC. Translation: CASSQDRGDGNSYNEQFF.

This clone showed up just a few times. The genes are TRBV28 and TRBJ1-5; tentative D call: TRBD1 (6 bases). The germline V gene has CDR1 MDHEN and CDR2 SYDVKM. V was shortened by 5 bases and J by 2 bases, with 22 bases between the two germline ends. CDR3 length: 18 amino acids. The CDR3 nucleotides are TGTGCCAGCAGTGGGGGGCAGTACCCAAGGGATCGCAATCAGCCCCAGCATTTT. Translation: CASSGGQYPRDRNQPQHF.

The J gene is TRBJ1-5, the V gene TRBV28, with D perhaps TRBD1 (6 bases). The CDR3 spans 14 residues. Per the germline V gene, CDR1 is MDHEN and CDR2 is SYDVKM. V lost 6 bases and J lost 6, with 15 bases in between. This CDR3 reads CASSNTGQRQPQHF. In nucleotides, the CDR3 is TGTGCCAGCAGCAATACAGGGCAGCGTCAGCCCCAGCATTTT.

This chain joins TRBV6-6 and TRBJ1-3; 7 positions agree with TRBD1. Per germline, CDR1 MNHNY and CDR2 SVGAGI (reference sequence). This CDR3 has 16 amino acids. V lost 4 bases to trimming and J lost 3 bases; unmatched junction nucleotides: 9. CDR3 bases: TGTGCCAGCAGTTCGGGCAGGGGGTTTAATGGAAACACCATATATTTT. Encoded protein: CASSSGRGFNGNTIYF.

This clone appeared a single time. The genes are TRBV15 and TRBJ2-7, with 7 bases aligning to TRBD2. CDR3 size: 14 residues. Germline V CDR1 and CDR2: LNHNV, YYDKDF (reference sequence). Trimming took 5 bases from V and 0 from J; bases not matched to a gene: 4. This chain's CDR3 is CATSFRTSSYEQYF. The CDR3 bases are TGTGCCACCAGCTTCCGGACTAGCTCCTACGAGCAGTACTTC. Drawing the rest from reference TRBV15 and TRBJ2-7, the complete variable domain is DAMVIQNPRYQVTQFGKPVTLSCSQTLNHNVMYWYQQKSSQAPKLLFHYYDKDFNNEADTPDNFQSRRPNTSFCFLDIRSPGLGDTAMYLCATSFRTSSYEQYFGPGTRLTVT.

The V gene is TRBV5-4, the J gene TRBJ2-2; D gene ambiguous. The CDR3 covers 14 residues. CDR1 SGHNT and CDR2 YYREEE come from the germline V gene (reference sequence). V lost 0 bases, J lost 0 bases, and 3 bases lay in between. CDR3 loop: CASSLESNTGELFF. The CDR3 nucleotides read TGTGCCAGCAGCTTGGAATCGAACACCGGGGAGCTGTTTTTT.

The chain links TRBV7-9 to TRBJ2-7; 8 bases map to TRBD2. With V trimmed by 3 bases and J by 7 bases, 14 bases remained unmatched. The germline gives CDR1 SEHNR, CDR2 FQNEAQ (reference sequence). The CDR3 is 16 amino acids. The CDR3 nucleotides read TGTGCCAGCAGCTTGCCGGCCAGCGGGAGCGTGGAAGAGCAGTACTTC. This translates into CASSLPASGSVEEQYF.

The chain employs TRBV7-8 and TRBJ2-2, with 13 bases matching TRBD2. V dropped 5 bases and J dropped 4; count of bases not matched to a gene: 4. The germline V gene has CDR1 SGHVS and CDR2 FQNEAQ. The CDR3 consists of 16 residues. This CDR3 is CASSTGLAGFTGELFF. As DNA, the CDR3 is TGTGCCAGCAGCACGGGACTAGCGGGATTCACCGGGGAGCTGTTTTTT.

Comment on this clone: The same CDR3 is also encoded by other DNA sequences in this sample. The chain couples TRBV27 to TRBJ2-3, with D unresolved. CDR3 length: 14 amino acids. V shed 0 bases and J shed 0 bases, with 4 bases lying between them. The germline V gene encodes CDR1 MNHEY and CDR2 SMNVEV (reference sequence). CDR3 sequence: CASSLSTSTDTQYF. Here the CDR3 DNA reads TGTGCCAGCAGTTTATCGACTAGCACAGATACGCAGTATTTT.

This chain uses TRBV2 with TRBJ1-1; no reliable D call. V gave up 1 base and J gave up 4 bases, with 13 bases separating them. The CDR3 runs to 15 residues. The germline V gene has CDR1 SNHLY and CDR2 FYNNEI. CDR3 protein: CASSEGGGFGTEAFF. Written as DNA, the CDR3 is TGTGCCAGCAGTGAAGGCGGCGGTTTCGGCACTGAAGCTTTCTTT.

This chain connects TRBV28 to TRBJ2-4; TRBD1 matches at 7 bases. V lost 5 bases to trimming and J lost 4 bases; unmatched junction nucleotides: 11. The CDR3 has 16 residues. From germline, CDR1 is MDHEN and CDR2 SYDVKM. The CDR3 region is CASSPSSQGFKNIQYF. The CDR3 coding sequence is TGTGCCAGCAGTCCGTCCTCACAGGGGTTTAAAAACATTCAGTACTTC.

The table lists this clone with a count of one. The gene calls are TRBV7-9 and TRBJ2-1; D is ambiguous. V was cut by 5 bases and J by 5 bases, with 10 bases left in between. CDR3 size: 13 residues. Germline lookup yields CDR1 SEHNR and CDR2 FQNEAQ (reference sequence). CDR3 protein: CASSRELDNEQFF. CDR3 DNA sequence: TGTGCCAGCAGCCGCGAGCTAGACAATGAGCAGTTCTTC.